The 20 T cell receptor beta chains reported below all come from one sample, sequenced in a study of vaccination and CD4 T cells after COVID-19. Treatment described: approximately 10-day PBMC culture with coronavirus spike peptide pools or control peptides (ViraFEST assay). Cultured CD4+ T cell DNA underwent sequencing with the Oncomine TCR Beta short-read assay. TCRdb recomputed calls from the PCR reads with MiXCR, one row per CDR3 protein. This table has about 9,100 distinct CDR3 sequences, more than 60% appearing once. These receptors' targets are unknown. Sequenced material: CD4+ T cells from blood, cultured in vitro. The receptors shown here come from a human donor who had recovered from COVID-19.

The chain has TRBV24-1 and TRBJ2-2; D gene uncertain. Trimming cost V 2 bases and J 0 bases, with 9 bases left between them. CDR1 KGHDR and CDR2 SFDVKD come from the germline V gene. The CDR3 is 16 residues long. The CDR3 reads CATSDSVAPNTGELFF. The CDR3 DNA is TGTGCCACCAGTGATTCTGTGGCCCCGAACACCGGGGAGCTGTTTTTT.

V gene TRBV27 combines with J gene TRBJ2-1; D gene ambiguous. Trimming stripped 0 bases from V and 5 bases from J, with 14 bases between. Germline CDR1 and CDR2: MNHEY and SMNVEV (reference sequence). The CDR3 length is 16 residues. CDR3 sequence reads: CASSLSLGPVHNEQFF. The DNA for the CDR3 is TGTGCCAGCAGTTTATCCCTTGGCCCGGTCCACAATGAGCAGTTCTTC.

This clonotype was found a few times. This chain joins TRBV6-2 or TRBV6-3 and TRBJ1-5; the D is unclear. Between the trimmed V and J ends, which lost 0 bases and 2 bases, there was a span of 8 bases. Germline values: CDR1 MNHEY, CDR2 SVGEGT. This CDR3 has 15 amino acids. CDR3 region: CASSYSRDRNQPQHF. CDR3 DNA: TGTGCCAGCAGTTACTCGAGGGATCGCAATCAGCCCCAGCATTTT.

The V call is TRBV7-2, the J call TRBJ1-6; 8 positions match TRBD1. The CDR3 totals 13 residues. V gave up 6 bases and J gave up 8 bases; unmatched junction bases: 3. Per the germline V gene, CDR1 is SGHTA and CDR2 is FQGNSA. The CDR3 coding sequence is TGTGCCAGCAGTTACAGGGGGGATTCACCCCTCCACTTT. This encodes CASSYRGDSPLHF.

The V call is TRBV20-1, the J call TRBJ2-7; D call uncertain. Between the trimmed V and J ends, which lost 5 bases and 1 base, there was a span of 18 bases. CDR1 is DFQATT and CDR2 is SNEGSKA in the germline V gene (reference sequence). The CDR3 sequence is 15 residues long. CDR3 protein: CSASPPRLGSYEQYF. The CDR3 nucleotides read TGCAGTGCTTCCCCCCCGCGGTTGGGATCCTACGAGCAGTACTTC.

The chain has TRBV7-9 and TRBJ2-2; 11 bases align to TRBD2. CDR3 length: 17 residues. Germline V gene lookup returns CDR1 SEHNR and CDR2 FQNEAQ (reference sequence). V dropped 4 bases and J dropped 4; count of bases not matched to a gene: 8. DNA for the CDR3: TGTGCCAGCAGCTCGCCACGACTAGCGGGAATCACCGGGGAGCTGTTTTTT. It translates to CASSSPRLAGITGELFF.

The rearrangement joins TRBV20-1 to TRBJ2-2; no firm D call. The V gene's germline CDR1 is DFQATT and CDR2 SNEGSKA (reference sequence). V was pared by 6 bases and J by 5 bases, with 13 bases between. The CDR3 extends over 13 amino acids. Here the CDR3 DNA reads TGCAGTGCCGGCCGGGCAACTACCGGGGAGCTGTTTTTT. Encoded protein: CSAGRATTGELFF.

In this sample, this clonotype turned up a few times. The chain combines TRBV20-1 with TRBJ2-2; D may be TRBD1 (6 bases). Germline V CDR1 and CDR2: DFQATT, SNEGSKA (reference sequence). The CDR3 is 16 amino acids. The germline V and J ends were trimmed by 3 bases and 5 bases, with 19 bases remaining between them. The CDR3 nucleotides read TGCAGTGCTAGGCCCTCCCAGGGGATTGATACCGGGGAGCTGTTTTTT. Amino acids: CSARPSQGIDTGELFF.

This clonotype was picked up a small number of times. V is TRBV25-1 and J is TRBJ1-5; D perhaps matches TRBD1 (6 bases). V lost 3 bases to trimming and J lost 6 bases, with 12 bases between them. The length of the CDR3 is 14 residues. Germline values: CDR1 MGHDK, CDR2 SYGVNS. DNA for the CDR3: TGTGCCAGCAGTGAGGCAGGGGAGGGTCAGCCCCAGCATTTT. The encoded protein is CASSEAGEGQPQHF.

The V and J genes are TRBV20-1 and TRBJ2-5; the match to TRBD2 covers 11 bases. The CDR3 has 16 residues. The V gene end was trimmed by 3 bases and the J gene end by 4 bases; junction bases not matched to a gene: 10. Germline loops: CDR1 DFQATT, CDR2 SNEGSKA (reference sequence). CDR3 loop: CSASTVLAGDRETQYF. The CDR3 DNA is TGCAGTGCTAGTACTGTACTAGCGGGAGATCGAGAGACCCAGTACTTC.

The chain combines TRBV7-8 with TRBJ2-7; perhaps TRBD2 as D (6 bases). CDR1 and CDR2 (germline): SGHVS, FQNEAQ. With 2 bases removed from V and 3 bases from J, the gap between germline ends came to 17 bases. There are 16 residues in the CDR3. The CDR3 is CASSLRHRDLIYEQYF. CDR3 bases: TGTGCCAGCAGCTTAAGGCACCGGGACTTGATCTACGAGCAGTACTTC.

The J gene is TRBJ2-1, the V gene TRBV7-2; no firm D call. Germline V gene sequence: CDR1 SGHTA, CDR2 FQGNSA. V gave up 5 bases and J gave up 9 bases, with 11 bases separating them. There are 12 residues in the CDR3. CDR3: CASSAVVIEQFF. The DNA for the CDR3 is TGTGCCAGCAGCGCCGTAGTGATTGAGCAGTTCTTC.

The J gene is TRBJ1-2, the V gene TRBV20-1; the D gene is possibly TRBD1 (6 bases). V was trimmed by 0 bases and J by 2 bases, leaving 13 bases between them. The CDR3 length is 15 residues. Germline V gene sequence: CDR1 DFQATT, CDR2 SNEGSKA (reference sequence). The CDR3 DNA sequence: TGCAGTGCTAGAGAGCCCAGGGGTGGGAACTATGGCTACACCTTC. This encodes CSAREPRGGNYGYTF.

This clonotype was picked up a small number of times. The chain couples TRBV2 to TRBJ1-5; D unclear. Between the trimmed V and J ends, which lost 6 bases and 0 bases, there was a span of 9 bases. The CDR3 covers 14 residues. Germline values: CDR1 SNHLY, CDR2 FYNNEI. The CDR3 loop is CASRAAYSNQPQHF. The CDR3 region has the DNA TGTGCCAGCAGGGCAGCTTATAGCAATCAGCCCCAGCATTTT. Full variable domain (remainder filled in from reference TRBV2 and TRBJ1-5): EPEVTQTPSHQVTQMGQEVILRCVPISNHLYFYWYRQILGQKVEFLVSFYNNEISEKSEIFDDQFSVERPDGSNFTLKIRSTKLEDSAMYFCASRAAYSNQPQHFGDGTRLSIL.

The chain is built from TRBV20-1 and TRBJ1-1; D call uncertain. The CDR3 is 14 amino acids. V lost 1 base to trimming and J lost 1 base, with 10 bases between them. Per germline, CDR1 DFQATT and CDR2 SNEGSKA (reference sequence). As DNA, the CDR3 is TGCAGTGCTAGAGTTGGGCGGGGGAACACTGAAGCTTTCTTT. Translated: CSARVGRGNTEAFF.

This chain links TRBV20-1 with TRBJ1-2; TRBD1 might be the D (5 bases). The CDR3 runs 11 residues. Trimming pared 3 bases from V and 8 bases from J, leaving 10 bases between. Per the germline V gene, CDR1 is DFQATT and CDR2 is SNEGSKA (reference sequence). In DNA, the CDR3 is TGCAGTGCTAGTGGGACTTGGGGCTACACCTTC. Its protein is CSASGTWGYTF.

This rearrangement joins TRBV11-2 to TRBJ2-5; 7 bases match TRBD1. The CDR3 sequence is 17 residues long. J gave up 1 base and V 5 bases, and 13 bases lay outside the gene matches. CDR1 SGHAT and CDR2 FQNNGV come from the germline V gene. The chain's CDR3 is CASSKLPGDSIQETQYF. CDR3 in DNA: TGTGCCAGCAGCAAATTACCCGGGGACAGTATCCAAGAGACCCAGTACTTC.

The chain uses TRBV11-3 and TRBJ2-4, with D perhaps being TRBD1 or TRBD2 (5 bases each). The ends were cut back, 8 bases at V and 2 bases at J, with 22 bases in the middle. The germline V gene encodes CDR1 SGHNT and CDR2 YENEEA. The CDR3 is made up of 17 amino acids. CDR3 region: CASSLTGARGPKNIQYF. The CDR3 DNA is TGTGCCAGCTCACTAACCGGGGCAAGGGGACCCAAAAACATTCAGTACTTC.

The CDR3 nucleotides are TGCGCCAGCAGTCACCCGACTAGCGGGGACCAGAACACCGGGGAGCTGTTTTTT. Amino acid sequence: CASSHPTSGDQNTGELFF. The chain joins TRBV10-1 to TRBJ2-2; 11 nucleotides agree with TRBD2. Germline assignment: CDR1 WNHNN and CDR2 SYGVQD (reference sequence). The CDR3 consists of 18 residues. V dropped 5 bases and J dropped 1; count of bases not matched to a gene: 9.

J is TRBJ1-2 and V is TRBV2; 10 bases are a match to TRBD1. The V segment lost 7 bases and the J segment 8 bases; nucleotides outside the gene matches: 16. The CDR3 has 16 amino acids. CDR1 SNHLY and CDR2 FYNNEI come from the germline V gene. The CDR3 here is CASNPRSSGTGAGYTF. The CDR3 nucleotides read TGTGCCAGCAACCCAAGGTCTTCAGGGACAGGGGCCGGCTACACCTTC.